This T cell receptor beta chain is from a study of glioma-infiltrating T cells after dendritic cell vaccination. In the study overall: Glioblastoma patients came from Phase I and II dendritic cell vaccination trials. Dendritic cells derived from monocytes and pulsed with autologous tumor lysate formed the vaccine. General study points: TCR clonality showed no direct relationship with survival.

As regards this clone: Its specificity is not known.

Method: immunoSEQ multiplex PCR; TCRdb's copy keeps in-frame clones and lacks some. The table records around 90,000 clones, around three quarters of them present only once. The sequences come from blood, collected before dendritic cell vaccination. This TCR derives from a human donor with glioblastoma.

The CDR3 reads CASSQPGSYEQYF. CDR3 bases: TGCGCCAGCAGCCAACCGGGGTCCTACGAGCAGTACTTC. V usage is TRBV4-1 and J usage is TRBJ2-7; D is perhaps TRBD2 (5 bases). Per germline, CDR1 MGHRA and CDR2 YSYEKL. Between the trimmed V and J ends, which lost 2 bases and 1 base, there was a span of 6 bases. This CDR3 comprises 13 residues.